Included here is one TCR beta chain sequence, with context. Some clones are missing from TCRdb's copy, which holds only in-frame ones; the method was immunoSEQ multiplex PCR. Among fewer than 500,000 clones listed, roughly 90% were seen once. This specimen belongs to a study of blood T cell repertoires in COVID-19. Germline V gives CDR1 MNHEY, CDR2 SVGAGI. Trimming pared 6 bases from V and 4 bases from J, leaving 6 bases between. This CDR3 is 11 amino acids long. The chain carries TRBV6-5 and TRBJ1-2; no clear D. The receptor was derived from a man in his late teens or twenties with COVID-19, enrolled during active disease. The sequencing input was peripheral blood. The CDR3 bases are TGTGCCAGCAGGGCCTTCTATGGCTACACCTTC. Encoded protein: CASRAFYGYTF.